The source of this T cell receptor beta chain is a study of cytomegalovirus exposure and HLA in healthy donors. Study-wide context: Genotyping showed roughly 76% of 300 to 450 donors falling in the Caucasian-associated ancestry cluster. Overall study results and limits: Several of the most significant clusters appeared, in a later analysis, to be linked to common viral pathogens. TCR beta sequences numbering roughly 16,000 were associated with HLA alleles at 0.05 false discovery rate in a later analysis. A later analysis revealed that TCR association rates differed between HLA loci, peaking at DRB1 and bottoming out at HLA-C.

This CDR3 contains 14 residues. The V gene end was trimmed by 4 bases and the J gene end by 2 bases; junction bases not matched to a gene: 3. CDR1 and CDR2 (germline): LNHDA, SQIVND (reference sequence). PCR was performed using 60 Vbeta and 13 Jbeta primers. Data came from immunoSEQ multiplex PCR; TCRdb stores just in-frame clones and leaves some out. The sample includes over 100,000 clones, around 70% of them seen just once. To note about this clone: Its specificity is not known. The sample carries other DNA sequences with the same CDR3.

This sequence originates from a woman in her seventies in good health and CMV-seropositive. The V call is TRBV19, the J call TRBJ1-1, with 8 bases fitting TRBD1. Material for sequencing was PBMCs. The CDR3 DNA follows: TGTGCCAGTAGTAGCGGGACAGGAAACACTGAAGCTTTCTTT. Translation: CASSSGTGNTEAFF.